This T cell receptor (beta chain) derives from a study of radiotherapy plus CTLA-4 blockade in lung cancer. Turning to the study itself: Objective response was observed in about 19% of patients, and disease control in roughly 33%.

Focal radiation plus CTLA-4 blockade with ipilimumab was given to patients with chemo-refractory metastatic non-small-cell lung cancer. On this clone itself: Its matching antigen is unknown.

The CDR3 contains 13 residues. Germline V CDR1 and CDR2: LNHDA, SQIVND (reference sequence). V lost 3 bases, J lost 2 bases, and 7 bases lay in between. Overall study results and limits: Interferon-beta and early blood T cell clone dynamics reportedly predicted response best.

Sequenced by immunoSEQ multiplex PCR; TCRdb stores in-frame clones only, minus some. Of tens of thousands of clones listed, 70% to 80% are singletons. The clonotype originates from a human donor with non-small cell lung cancer whose response to radiotherapy plus ipilimumab could not be evaluated. This chain uses TRBV19 with TRBJ1-2, with D unclear. The source material was peripheral blood, sampled from a patient treated with radiotherapy plus ipilimumab. The CDR3 reads CASSIGGNYGYTF. The CDR3 nucleotides are TGTGCCAGTAGTATTGGAGGGAACTATGGCTACACCTTC. Variable domain in full (rest from reference TRBV19 and TRBJ1-2): DGGITQSPKYLFRKEGQNVTLSCEQNLNHDAMYWYRQDPGQGLRLIYYSQIVNDFQKGDIAEGYSVSREKKESFPLTVTSAQKNPTAFYLCASSIGGNYGYTFGSGTRLTVV.